The clone carrying this TCR beta chain was counted a few times. Its matching antigen is unknown. The PBMCs were sourced from fresh peripheral blood (around 9.9 ml). This record comes from a study of T cells in Graves' hyperthyroidism and ophthalmopathy. Study outcomes and limitations: Before onset, ophthalmopathy was predicted by the model a median around 6 months earlier. Most expanded thyroid clonotypes above 0.001 recurred in blood.

It was RNA transcripts that yielded the amplified TCR beta CDR3 regions. RT-PCR in the first round (using the HTBI primer set) targeted the TCR CDR3. TCRdb called the multiplex PCR reads again in MiXCR, with one record for every CDR3 protein. Of some 360,000 distinct CDR3 sequences listed, about 15% are singletons. The CDR3 is 15 residues long. Trimming removed 5 bases from V and 4 bases from J, with 18 bases in between. Germline CDR1 MNHNS, CDR2 SASEGT. The gene calls are TRBV6-1 and TRBJ2-7, with TRBD1 as a possible D gene (6 bases). The sequence derives from an older woman with Graves' hyperthyroidism. Material: blood. The DNA of the CDR3 is TGTGCCAGCAGTCTCCAGGGGTTCAGGGGTTACGAGCAGTACTTC. Its protein is CASSLQGFRGYEQYF.